This is a list of T cell receptor beta chains from one sample in a study of blood T cell repertoires in COVID-19. Produced via immunoSEQ multiplex PCR; TCRdb's table is partial and in-frame only. The data hold around 200,000 clones, with 70% to 90% observed a single time. Input material: peripheral blood. The receptor source for this set is a young woman who had recovered from COVID-19. CDR3s include the opening cysteine and the closing phenylalanine or tryptophan. D genes are given only for firm matches. Expanded clones are given a class, and other clones once, few, many or no size at all.

CASSYPSTRDEQFF | TGCGCCAGCAGCTACCCGAGCACCAGGGATGAGCAGTTCTTC | TRBV4-1 | - | TRBJ2-1 | -
CASPEEGGTEAFF | TGTGCCAGCCCAGAAGAAGGGGGCACTGAAGCTTTCTTT | TRBV2 | - | TRBJ1-1 | -
CASSLSGSQETQYF | TGCGCCAGCAGCTTGTCAGGGTCCCAAGAGACCCAGTACTTC | TRBV5-1 | - | TRBJ2-5 | -
CASSVAPSDEKLFF | TGTGCCAGCAGCGTAGCGCCATCAGATGAAAAACTGTTTTTT | TRBV9 | - | TRBJ1-4 | -
CASRNRGSDIDGYTF | TGTGCCAGTAGGAACAGGGGGAGCGATATCGACGGCTACACCTTC | TRBV19 | TRBD1 | TRBJ1-2 | -
CASSLAFRLAGQSYNEQFF | TGTGCCAGCAGCTTAGCGTTCAGACTAGCGGGCCAGAGCTACAATGAGCAGTTCTTC | TRBV13 | TRBD2 | TRBJ2-1 | -
CATQGTLRNEQFF | TGTGCCACCCAGGGAACTCTTCGCAATGAGCAGTTCTTC | TRBV24-1 | - | TRBJ2-1 | few
CASSRTRGNTDTQYF | TGTGCCAGCTCACGGACAAGGGGGAACACAGATACGCAGTATTTT | TRBV18 | - | TRBJ2-3 | -
CASSVDGRAVITGELFF | TGTGCCAGCAGCGTAGACGGGAGGGCGGTCATCACCGGGGAGCTGTTTTTT | TRBV9 | TRBD2 | TRBJ2-2 | -
CASSLGPESSYEQYF | TGTGCCAGCAGCTTAGGACCGGAGAGCTCCTACGAGCAGTACTTC | TRBV11-1 | - | TRBJ2-7 | -
CASSLERGRDYGYTF | TGTGCCAGCAGCTTGGAGAGGGGGCGCGACTATGGCTACACCTTC | TRBV5-5 | TRBD1 | TRBJ1-2 | -
CASSVEGEGTDTQYF | TGTGCCAGCAGCGTAGAAGGCGAGGGCACAGATACGCAGTATTTT | TRBV9 | - | TRBJ2-3 | -
CASSQAGLSILSSYNEQFF | TGCGCCAGCAGCCAAGCGGGACTCTCGATCCTGAGCTCCTACAATGAGCAGTTCTTC | TRBV4-3 | - | TRBJ2-1 | -
CASKTTRSGELFF | TGTGCCAGCAAAACCACCAGATCCGGGGAGCTGTTTTTT | TRBV6-5 | - | TRBJ2-2 | -